The 12 T cell receptor beta chains below come from one sample, sequenced in a study of PD-1 blockade in classical Hodgkin lymphoma. Sequenced by immunoSEQ multiplex PCR; TCRdb stores in-frame clones only, minus some. Among roughly 70,000 clones listed, 71% were seen once. The patients all showed relapse after autologous stem cell transplantation, while their brentuximab vedotin exposure varied. The sample was peripheral blood mononuclear cells (PBMCs), taken before the second cycle of nivolumab. These receptors originate from a human donor with classical Hodgkin lymphoma.

This clone was counted between two and nine times. The chain uses TRBV5-1 and TRBJ2-7; TRBD1 matches at 8 bases. This CDR3 region has 12 residues. Germline V gene data show CDR1 as SGHRS and CDR2 as YFSETQ. The V gene end was trimmed by 4 bases and the J gene end by 7 bases; junction bases not matched to a gene: 4. The CDR3 sequence is CASSPQGVEQYF. The CDR3 DNA reads as TGCGCCAGCAGCCCACAGGGGGTTGAGCAGTACTTC.

This clone was recorded at least ten times. The gene calls are TRBV6-4 and TRBJ2-2, with unresolved D. Trimming removed 4 bases from V and 2 bases from J, with 8 bases in between. Germline V gene sequence: CDR1 MRHNA, CDR2 SNTAGT. This CDR3 region has 14 residues. The DNA of the CDR3 is TGTGCCAGCAGTGTCGTCAGTAACACCGGGGAGCTGTTTTTT. Protein: CASSVVSNTGELFF.

The rearrangement joins TRBV7-9 to TRBJ2-3, with D perhaps TRBD2 (6 bases). In germline, CDR1 is SEHNR, CDR2 FQNEAQ (reference sequence). This CDR3 has 13 amino acids. V lost 6 bases and J 4 bases, leaving 11 bases between the germline ends. CDR3 region: CASRAGSADTQYF. For the CDR3, the DNA is TGTGCCAGCAGAGCCGGGAGCGCAGATACGCAGTATTTT.

This clone was counted only a few times. This chain connects TRBV27 to TRBJ1-5; D call uncertain. Germline assignment: CDR1 MNHEY and CDR2 SMNVEV (reference sequence). V was pared by 3 bases and J by 1 base, with 10 bases between. The CDR3 sequence is 15 residues long. The CDR3 DNA follows: TGTGCCAGCAGTTTGATCATGGGGAGCAATCAGCCCCAGCATTTT. Its translation is CASSLIMGSNQPQHF.

The gene calls are TRBV6-5 and TRBJ1-5; a weak D match, TRBD1 (6 bases). The CDR3 contains 14 residues. CDR1 and CDR2 from the germline V gene are MNHEY and SVGAGI. Deletions cut 5 bases from V and 7 bases from J, with 15 bases between. CDR3 protein: CASSESGTRQPQHF. The CDR3 DNA reads TGTGCCAGCAGTGAATCAGGGACACGGCAGCCCCAGCATTTT.

The genes are TRBV7-8 and TRBJ1-1; the D gene is possibly TRBD1 (6 bases). Trimming took off 1 base at V and 4 bases at J, with 13 bases between the two ends. CDR3 length equals 15 residues. Germline V lookup: CDR1 SGHVS, CDR2 FQNEAQ. This CDR3 reads CASSLEPGVGTEAFF. In nucleotides, the CDR3 is TGTGCCAGCAGCTTAGAACCAGGGGTGGGCACTGAAGCTTTCTTT.

The chain recombines TRBV29-1 with TRBJ2-1; the D is unclear. The CDR3 sequence is 16 residues long. Per the germline V gene, CDR1 is SQVTM and CDR2 is ANQGSEA. With 3 bases removed from V and 2 bases from J, the gap between germline ends came to 17 bases. The CDR3 sequence is CSVEGRKRSPYNEQFF. The CDR3 nucleotides read TGCAGCGTTGAGGGAAGGAAGCGTTCCCCCTACAATGAGCAGTTCTTC.

This clone was seen repeatedly, ten times or more. The chain carries TRBV11-2 and TRBJ2-7, with 11 positions matching TRBD2. The CDR3 extends over 14 amino acids. V lost 5 bases and J lost 3; bases outside the gene matches: 3. From germline, CDR1 is SGHAT and CDR2 FQNNGV. The CDR3 here is CASSIGTSGYEQYF. The DNA for the CDR3 is TGTGCCAGCAGCATCGGGACTAGCGGCTACGAGCAGTACTTC.

This rearrangement joins TRBV27 to TRBJ1-5; D is uncertain. Germline CDR1 reads MNHEY; CDR2 reads SMNVEV (reference sequence). V was clipped by 2 bases and J by 4 bases, with 12 bases between them. This CDR3 spans 15 amino acids. This CDR3 is CASSLDGNRNQPQHF. The CDR3, as DNA: TGTGCCAGCAGTTTAGACGGAAATCGGAATCAGCCCCAGCATTTT.

This clone was counted once. The chain couples TRBV2 to TRBJ1-5; no definite D call. V was shortened by 3 bases and J by 3 bases, with 9 bases between the two germline ends. This CDR3 spans 14 amino acids. CDR1 is SNHLY, CDR2 FYNNEI, per germline. This CDR3 is CASSDKYPNQPQHF. The CDR3 DNA reads as TGTGCCAGCAGTGACAAGTACCCCAATCAGCCCCAGCATTTT.

Only a few counts were recorded for this clone. V and J are TRBV29-1 and TRBJ2-3, with D tentatively TRBD1 or TRBD2 (6 bases each). Germline-derived CDR1 and CDR2 are SQVTM and ANQGSEA. V was clipped by 1 base and J by 0 bases, with 14 bases between them. The CDR3 has 16 residues. This CDR3 reads CSVEGLGGLSTDTQYF. For the CDR3, the DNA is TGCAGCGTTGAAGGGTTAGGGGGACTTAGCACAGATACGCAGTATTTT.

CDR3 region: CAWIPWGLTLSGANVLTF. The CDR3 DNA sequence: TGTGCCTGGATCCCCTGGGGGCTGACCCTCTCTGGGGCCAACGTCCTGACTTTC. This sequence joins TRBV30 and TRBJ2-6, with D perhaps TRBD1 (6 bases). V dropped 4 bases and J dropped 0 bases, with 19 bases sitting between them. CDR3 length: 18 residues. Germline CDR1 is GTSNPN and CDR2 is SVGIG (reference sequence).